The 18 T cell receptor beta chains below come from one sample, sequenced in a study of early T cells in non-severe SARS-CoV-2 infection. One entry per CDR3 protein, called by TCRdb with MiXCR from the 5' RACE reads. This table has some 40,000 distinct CDR3 sequences, roughly 6.6% appearing once. The specimen was whole blood, collected at baseline. All receptors derive from an adult who was a healthcare worker with PCR-confirmed SARS-CoV-2 infection or an uninfected control (not recorded which).

The chain combines TRBV20-1 with TRBJ2-2; D unclear. The CDR3 has 15 amino acids. Germline CDR1 DFQATT, CDR2 SNEGSKA (reference sequence). The V and J ends lost 0 bases and 2 bases respectively, with 10 bases between them. In DNA form, the CDR3 reads TGCAGTGCTAGAGATTTAACAGAAAACACCGGGGAGCTGTTTTTT. Amino acid sequence: CSARDLTENTGELFF.

CDR3 amino acids: CASSGFWIGSHNSPLHF. Written as DNA, the CDR3 is TGTGCCAGCAGCGGATTTTGGATAGGGTCACATAATTCACCCCTCCACTTT. The chain carries TRBV5-4 and TRBJ1-6; D ambiguous. The CDR3 length is 17 residues. Deletions cut 4 bases from V and 5 bases from J, with 19 bases between. Germline assignment: CDR1 SGHNT and CDR2 YYREEE (reference sequence).

V gene TRBV7-2 combines with J gene TRBJ1-1; TRBD1 matches at 8 bases. The CDR3 runs to 18 residues. Trimming removed 2 bases from V and 3 bases from J; junction bases left unmatched: 14. Per the germline V gene, CDR1 is SGHTA and CDR2 is FQGNSA. The CDR3 spells CASSLYSRGQVWDTEAFF. For the CDR3, the DNA is TGTGCCAGCAGCTTATATTCCAGGGGGCAAGTTTGGGACACTGAAGCTTTCTTT.

This clonotype occurred many times. The chain links TRBV3-2 to TRBJ1-4; TRBD1, the table's D call, was not compared with the DNA. TRBV3-2 is a recognized pseudogene. The CDR3 consists of 12 residues. CDR3 in amino acids: CAGGAQNEKLFF. The CDR3 region has the DNA TGTGCCGGGGGCGCACAGAATGAAAAACTGTTTTTT.

This clonotype was seen more than once but under ten times. The V call is TRBV2, the J call TRBJ1-5; TRBD1 might be the D (6 bases). Germline V gives CDR1 SNHLY, CDR2 FYNNEI. Trimming took 3 bases from V and 9 from J, leaving 21 bases between them. The CDR3 has 16 residues. The DNA of the CDR3 is TGTGCCAGCAGTGATTTTTGGGATCAGGGACACTTGCCCCAGCATTTT. This encodes CASSDFWDQGHLPQHF.

This clonotype was seen repeatedly, ten times or more. The rearrangement uses TRBV20-1 and TRBJ2-5; a weak D match, TRBD2 (6 bases). The CDR3 spans 17 residues. Germline lookup yields CDR1 DFQATT and CDR2 SNEGSKA (reference sequence). V gave up 3 bases and J gave up 1 base, with 21 bases separating them. The CDR3 here is CSARKPMPGLSQETQYF. The DNA of the CDR3 is TGCAGTGCTAGGAAACCTATGCCGGGACTGAGCCAAGAGACCCAGTACTTC.

This clonotype was recorded at least ten times. The gene calls are TRBV10-3 and TRBJ2-3; D remains unclear. V shed 3 bases and J shed 0 bases, with 7 bases lying between them. The CDR3 totals 14 residues. The germline gives CDR1 ENHRY, CDR2 SYGVKD. As DNA, the CDR3 is TGTGCCATCAGTGACGCAGATAGCACAGATACGCAGTATTTT. Amino acid sequence: CAISDADSTDTQYF.

This clonotype has only a few counts. The chain has TRBV7-9 and TRBJ1-1, with D unclear. The CDR3 is 13 residues long. Trimming pared 2 bases from V and 2 bases from J, leaving 6 bases between. Looked up from germline, CDR1 is SEHNR and CDR2 is FQNEAQ (reference sequence). CDR3 region: CASSLNKNTEAFF. Here the CDR3 DNA reads TGTGCCAGCAGCTTAAACAAAAACACTGAAGCTTTCTTT. Together with reference TRBV7-9 and TRBJ1-1, the CDR3 gives the full variable domain: DTGVSQNPRHKITKRGQNVTFRCDPISEHNRLYWYRQTLGQGPEFLTYFQNEAQLEKSRLLSDRFSAERPKGSFSTLEIQRTEQGDSAMYLCASSLNKNTEAFFGQGTRLTVV.

The sample holds a few counts of this clonotype. The chain is built from TRBV6-2 or TRBV6-3 and TRBJ2-5, with a tentative D call TRBD1 (5 bases). The CDR3 length is 13 residues. Germline V gene lookup returns CDR1 MNHEY and CDR2 SVGEGT. V lost 6 bases, J lost 3 bases, and 11 bases lay in between. The CDR3 is CASRGSGKETQYF. CDR3 in DNA: TGTGCCAGCAGGGGGTCAGGGAAAGAGACCCAGTACTTC.

In its sample, this clonotype was seen many times. J is TRBJ2-5 and V is TRBV3-1, with D uncertain. The CDR3 contains 15 residues. CDR1 and CDR2 from the germline V gene are LGHDT and YNNKEL (reference sequence). Trimming pared 5 bases from V and 1 base from J, leaving 14 bases between. CDR3 DNA sequence: TGTGCCAGCAGCACTAACCGAGGCAGCCAAGAGACCCAGTACTTC. Its protein product is CASSTNRGSQETQYF.

This clonotype was counted at least ten times. The chain has TRBV6-6 and TRBJ1-3; TRBD1 matches 10 bases. J was trimmed by 5 bases and V by 0 bases; bases with no gene match: 13. CDR1 is MNHNY, CDR2 SVGAGI, per germline (reference sequence). The CDR3 runs 19 residues. CDR3 protein: CASSYSITQRTGGRNTIYF. The CDR3, as DNA: TGTGCCAGCAGTTACTCTATCACTCAAAGGACAGGGGGACGAAACACCATATATTTT.

V and J are TRBV28 and TRBJ2-2; D gene unclear. This CDR3 region has 13 residues. The V gene lost 4 bases and the J gene lost 8 bases, with 11 bases spanning the gap. Germline CDR1 is MDHEN and CDR2 is SYDVKM. Here the CDR3 reads CASSSPALGELFF. CDR3 DNA: TGTGCCAGCAGTTCTCCCGCCCTAGGGGAGCTGTTTTTT.

The rearrangement uses TRBV4-2 and TRBJ2-2, with D perhaps TRBD1 (6 bases). The V gene's germline CDR1 is LGHNA and CDR2 YNFKEQ. V lost 1 base to trimming and J lost 7 bases, with 13 bases between them. The CDR3 has 15 amino acids. Written as DNA, the CDR3 is TGTGCCAGCAGCCAAGGCCTACAGGGAAACGGGGAGCTGTTTTTT. Its translation: CASSQGLQGNGELFF.

The chain couples TRBV14 to TRBJ1-2, with D hard to call. The CDR3 covers 13 residues. V was cut by 3 bases and J by 6 bases, with 11 bases left in between. The germline V gene has CDR1 SGHDN and CDR2 FVKESK. CDR3 nucleotide sequence: TGTGCCAGCAGCCATGGACCCGTTAATGGCTACACCTTC. It yields the protein CASSHGPVNGYTF.

This clonotype appeared many times. The chain recombines TRBV11-2 with TRBJ2-2; 9 bases map to TRBD1. Germline-derived CDR1 and CDR2 are SGHAT and FQNNGV. The CDR3 covers 17 residues. V was pared by 4 bases and J by 4 bases, with 10 bases of the junction left unmatched. The chain's CDR3 is CASSSYRGRRGTGELFF. Written as DNA, the CDR3 is TGTGCCAGCAGCTCGTACAGGGGGCGCAGAGGCACCGGGGAGCTGTTTTTT.

The chain recombines TRBV7-9 with TRBJ2-7, with 10 bases identical to TRBD1. The ends lost 1 base at V and 6 bases at J; junction bases unmatched: 18. In germline, CDR1 is SEHNR, CDR2 FQNEAQ (reference sequence). There are 19 residues in the CDR3. As DNA, the CDR3 is TGTGCCAGCAGCTTAGTGGGACAGGGGACCCGGAAAGTCGTTGTCGAGCAGTACTTC. This codes for CASSLVGQGTRKVVVEQYF.

V usage is TRBV4-2 and J usage is TRBJ1-1, with 7 nucleotides matching TRBD1. The CDR3 totals 17 residues. CDR1 is LGHNA, CDR2 YNFKEQ, per germline. With V trimmed by 0 bases and J by 6 bases, 13 bases remained unmatched. The chain's CDR3 is CASSQDNRGRQGPEAFF. The CDR3 DNA follows: TGTGCCAGCAGCCAAGATAATCGAGGGAGACAGGGTCCTGAAGCTTTCTTT.

The chain employs TRBV7-2 and TRBJ2-7; tentatively, D is TRBD2 (5 bases). Germline CDR1 SGHTA, CDR2 FQGNSA. V lost 4 bases, J lost 6 bases, and 16 bases lay in between. The CDR3 sequence is 14 residues long. CDR3: CASSSGLGRTEQYF. In nucleotides, the CDR3 is TGTGCCAGCAGCTCCGGACTCGGCCGAACCGAGCAGTACTTC.